A selection of T cell receptor beta chains follows, all from one sample in a study of T-cell memory formation after mild COVID-19. TCRdb redid the calling of the 5' RACE reads with MiXCR, one entry per CDR3 protein. Among roughly 180,000 distinct CDR3 sequences listed, around a tenth were seen once. Material: PBMCs or a T cell subset sorted from them (not recorded which). Receptor source: a man between 18 and 35 years old who had mild COVID-19 (a few samples of this study predate the infection). Cell type and time point are not known. The CDR3 runs from the conserved cysteine through the conserved F or W. The order of the fields is clone size, V gene, D gene, J gene, CDR3 protein, CDR3 DNA. A D gene is named only where the DNA matches it firmly. Not every row has a clone size; where given, it reads once, few, many or a size class.

clone_size: many
v_call: TRBV7-2
d_call: NA
j_call: TRBJ1-2
cdr3_aa: CASSLAIANYGYTF
cdr3_nt: TGTGCCAGCAGCTTAGCCATAGCTAACTATGGCTACACCTTC

clone_size: NA
v_call: TRBV19
d_call: TRBD1
j_call: TRBJ1-1
cdr3_aa: CASRRGTVNTEAFF
cdr3_nt: TGTGCCAGTAGGCGCGGGACAGTTAACACTGAAGCTTTCTTT

clone_size: few
v_call: TRBV7-6
d_call: NA
j_call: TRBJ1-1
cdr3_aa: CASSLVGGMAFF
cdr3_nt: TGTGCCAGCAGCTTAGTGGGGGGTATGGCTTTCTTT

clone_size: many
v_call: TRBV5-6
d_call: NA
j_call: TRBJ2-1
cdr3_aa: CASSLWAAGPNNEQFF
cdr3_nt: TGTGCCAGCAGCTTGTGGGCAGCGGGCCCTAACAATGAGCAGTTCTTC

clone_size: few
v_call: TRBV15
d_call: TRBD2
j_call: TRBJ2-7
cdr3_aa: CATSRELAGGKQYEQYF
cdr3_nt: TGTGCCACCAGCAGAGAACTAGCGGGGGGAAAACAGTACGAGCAGTACTTC

clone_size: many
v_call: TRBV11-2
d_call: NA
j_call: TRBJ1-2
cdr3_aa: CASSQDPDYGYTF
cdr3_nt: TGTGCCAGCAGCCAAGACCCCGACTATGGCTACACCTTC

clone_size: NA
v_call: TRBV7-9
d_call: NA
j_call: TRBJ2-1
cdr3_aa: CASSLVSRGQFF
cdr3_nt: TGTGCCAGCAGCTTAGTTTCTCGAGGGCAGTTCTTC

clone_size: few
v_call: TRBV9
d_call: TRBD1
j_call: TRBJ1-2
cdr3_aa: CASSPPFDRAFGGYTF
cdr3_nt: TGTGCCAGCAGCCCCCCTTTTGACAGGGCCTTTGGTGGCTACACCTTC

clone_size: NA
v_call: TRBV4-1
d_call: NA
j_call: TRBJ2-5
cdr3_aa: CASSQDPTRETQYF
cdr3_nt: TGCGCCAGCAGCCAAGACCCCACCCGGGAGACCCAGTACTTC

clone_size: few
v_call: TRBV5-1
d_call: NA
j_call: TRBJ2-7
cdr3_aa: CASSGDLYEQYF
cdr3_nt: TGCGCCAGCAGCGGAGACCTCTACGAGCAGTACTTC

clone_size: NA
v_call: TRBV6-5
d_call: NA
j_call: TRBJ1-5
cdr3_aa: CASSYSASQPQHF
cdr3_nt: TGTGCCAGCAGTTACTCGGCGAGTCAGCCCCAGCATTTT

clone_size: NA
v_call: TRBV6-6
d_call: TRBD1
j_call: TRBJ2-5
cdr3_aa: CASSTGQGETQYF
cdr3_nt: TGTGCCAGCAGTACCGGACAGGGGGAGACCCAGTACTTC

clone_size: NA
v_call: TRBV20-1
d_call: NA
j_call: TRBJ1-2
cdr3_aa: CSASSMVRPVSYGYTF
cdr3_nt: TGCAGTGCTAGCTCCATGGTCCGTCCGGTGAGCTATGGCTACACCTTC

clone_size: few
v_call: TRBV20-1
d_call: NA
j_call: TRBJ1-2
cdr3_aa: CSAPGGSGDYGYTF
cdr3_nt: TGCAGTGCTCCTGGGGGTTCGGGGGACTATGGCTACACCTTC

clone_size: few
v_call: TRBV7-2
d_call: TRBD1
j_call: TRBJ2-2
cdr3_aa: CASSLGQGVTGELFF
cdr3_nt: TGTGCCAGCAGCTTAGGGCAGGGGGTCACCGGGGAGCTGTTTTTT

clone_size: few
v_call: TRBV7-2
d_call: NA
j_call: TRBJ2-3
cdr3_aa: CASSFWIATDTQYF
cdr3_nt: TGTGCCAGCAGCTTTTGGATAGCGACAGATACGCAGTATTTT

clone_size: few
v_call: TRBV5-1
d_call: TRBD2
j_call: TRBJ2-5
cdr3_aa: CASTRGLAGERETQYF
cdr3_nt: TGCGCCAGCACCCGGGGACTAGCGGGGGAGAGAGAGACCCAGTACTTC

clone_size: few
v_call: TRBV3-1
d_call: TRBD2
j_call: TRBJ2-5
cdr3_aa: CASMRLAGEETQYF
cdr3_nt: TGTGCCAGCATGCGTCTAGCGGGGGAAGAGACCCAGTACTTC

clone_size: few
v_call: TRBV4-2
d_call: TRBD2
j_call: TRBJ2-2
cdr3_aa: CASSRGLAGGTGELFF
cdr3_nt: TGTGCCAGCAGCCGAGGACTAGCGGGGGGCACCGGGGAGCTGTTTTTT

clone_size: NA
v_call: TRBV4-2
d_call: NA
j_call: TRBJ2-3
cdr3_aa: CASSQASAAGDTQYF
cdr3_nt: TGTGCCAGCAGCCAAGCTAGCGCCGCCGGAGATACGCAGTATTTT

clone_size: NA
v_call: TRBV5-5
d_call: TRBD1
j_call: TRBJ2-2
cdr3_aa: CASSHPRSGGPGELYF
cdr3_nt: TGTGCCAGCAGCCACCCCCGGTCAGGGGGCCCCGGGGAGCTGTATTTT

clone_size: NA
v_call: TRBV11-2
d_call: TRBD2
j_call: TRBJ2-4
cdr3_aa: CASSLEQVSGIQYF
cdr3_nt: TGTGCCAGCAGCTTAGAACAGGTTAGCGGGATTCAGTACTTC

clone_size: NA
v_call: TRBV20-1
d_call: NA
j_call: TRBJ2-3
cdr3_aa: CSATQATDTQYF
cdr3_nt: TGCAGTGCTACCCAGGCGACAGATACGCAGTATTTT

clone_size: few
v_call: TRBV5-1
d_call: NA
j_call: TRBJ1-6
cdr3_aa: CASSLTGSSYNSPLHF
cdr3_nt: TGCGCCAGCAGCTTGACAGGGAGCTCCTATAATTCACCCCTCCACTTT